These T cell receptor beta chains were read from a single sample in a study of blood T cell repertoires in COVID-19. Sequencing was performed with immunoSEQ multiplex PCR; in TCRdb, only in-frame clones are kept and a portion is missing. The data contain roughly 150,000 clones, over 75% of them singletons. Sequenced input: peripheral blood. The receptors here all came from a woman between 35 and 50 years old with acute or convalescent COVID-19. The CDR3 runs from the conserved cysteine through the conserved F or W. A D gene is named only where the DNA matches it firmly. Size values are once, few and many counts, or a class for expanded clones, and some rows have none.

V gene: TRBV19; clone size: NA; J gene: TRBJ2-1; D gene: TRBD2; CDR3 DNA: TGTGCCAGTACCCATATAGCGGGAGTACATGAGCAGTTCTTC; CDR3 protein: CASTHIAGVHEQFF
V gene: TRBV14; clone size: once; J gene: TRBJ2-1; D gene: NA; CDR3 DNA: TGTGCCAGCAGCCAAGATGCGGGCAGGGGAGCTGAGCAGTTCTTC; CDR3 protein: CASSQDAGRGAEQFF
V gene: TRBV28; clone size: NA; J gene: TRBJ2-3; D gene: TRBD1; CDR3 DNA: TGTGCCAGCACCCTCGGGACAGGGTCGACAGATACGCAGTATTTT; CDR3 protein: CASTLGTGSTDTQYF
V gene: TRBV19; clone size: NA; J gene: TRBJ1-4; D gene: TRBD1; CDR3 DNA: TGTGCCAGTAGTATCGTGGGACAGGGCGCCGTGGGACTGTTTTTT; CDR3 protein: CASSIVGQGAVGLFF
V gene: TRBV9; clone size: NA; J gene: TRBJ2-1; D gene: TRBD2; CDR3 DNA: TGTGCCAGCAGCGCACCCGGGACTAGCGGGATATCTGAGCAGTTCTTC; CDR3 protein: CASSAPGTSGISEQFF
V gene: TRBV20-1; clone size: NA; J gene: TRBJ2-7; D gene: NA; CDR3 DNA: TGCAGTGCTGGGCCGCTCTACGAGCAGTACTTC; CDR3 protein: CSAGPLYEQYF
V gene: TRBV28; clone size: once; J gene: TRBJ2-5; D gene: NA; CDR3 DNA: TGTGCCAGCAGTCCCGCCAGACTAGTCCAGACCCAGTACTTC; CDR3 protein: CASSPARLVQTQYF
V gene: TRBV9; clone size: once; J gene: TRBJ1-1; D gene: NA; CDR3 DNA: TGTGCCAGCAGCGTAGGGTCCAGGGACACTGAAGCTTTCTTT; CDR3 protein: CASSVGSRDTEAFF
V gene: TRBV4-1; clone size: NA; J gene: TRBJ1-5; D gene: NA; CDR3 DNA: TGCGCCAGCAGCCAAGAAGGCGACAGTTATAGCAATCAGCCCCAGCATTTT; CDR3 protein: CASSQEGDSYSNQPQHF
V gene: TRBV1; clone size: NA; J gene: TRBJ2-3; D gene: NA; CDR3 DNA: TGCACCAGCAGCCAGACAACCTCAGGGCTAGCGGGGAGGGCGGATACGCAGTATTTT; CDR3 protein: CTSSQTTSGLAGRADTQYF
V gene: TRBV7-2; clone size: NA; J gene: TRBJ1-1; D gene: TRBD1; CDR3 DNA: TGTGCCAGCAGCTTATCCGGCCACCCGGGACAGGGGAACACTGAAGCTTTCTTT; CDR3 protein: CASSLSGHPGQGNTEAFF
V gene: TRBV27; clone size: NA; J gene: TRBJ2-5; D gene: TRBD2; CDR3 DNA: TGTGCCAGCAGTCCTTCTGGTCTAGCGGGAGTTGAGACCCAGTACTTC; CDR3 protein: CASSPSGLAGVETQYF
V gene: TRBV19; clone size: NA; J gene: TRBJ2-5; D gene: NA; CDR3 DNA: TGTGCCAGTAGTATGGCAGAACAAGAGACCCAGTACTTC; CDR3 protein: CASSMAEQETQYF
V gene: TRBV18; clone size: few; J gene: TRBJ2-1; D gene: TRBD1; CDR3 DNA: TGTGCCAGCTCACCCGAGACAGGGATGTCCTCCTACAATGAGCAGTTCTTC; CDR3 protein: CASSPETGMSSYNEQFF
V gene: TRBV24-1; clone size: NA; J gene: TRBJ2-3; D gene: NA; CDR3 DNA: TGTGCCACCAGTGATTCGGCGGGTGCAGATACGCAGTATTTT; CDR3 protein: CATSDSAGADTQYF
V gene: TRBV7-9; clone size: NA; J gene: TRBJ1-4; D gene: NA; CDR3 DNA: TGTGCCAGCAGCTTATGGCGACAAACTAATGAAAAACTGTTTTTT; CDR3 protein: CASSLWRQTNEKLFF
V gene: TRBV19; clone size: NA; J gene: TRBJ2-3; D gene: TRBD2; CDR3 DNA: TGTGCCAGTAGTATACGACTAGCGGGAGAAGGAGATACGCAGTATTTT; CDR3 protein: CASSIRLAGEGDTQYF
V gene: TRBV2; clone size: NA; J gene: TRBJ2-5; D gene: TRBD2; CDR3 DNA: TGTGCCAGCATTGTCGAGCGGGGGGCAGGAGAGACCCAGTACTTC; CDR3 protein: CASIVERGAGETQYF
V gene: TRBV6-5; clone size: once; J gene: TRBJ2-3; D gene: NA; CDR3 DNA: TGTGCCAGCAACCCGCAGAGCACAGATACGCAGTATTTT; CDR3 protein: CASNPQSTDTQYF
V gene: TRBV4-2; clone size: NA; J gene: TRBJ1-2; D gene: NA; CDR3 DNA: TGTGCCAGCAGCCAAGCCCCTATCGGACTGGGTGGCTACACCTTC; CDR3 protein: CASSQAPIGLGGYTF
V gene: TRBV7-7; clone size: NA; J gene: TRBJ1-1; D gene: TRBD1; CDR3 DNA: TGTGCCAGCAGCTTTGGGACAGGGGTAACCATGAACATGGAAGCTTTCTTT; CDR3 protein: CASSFGTGVTMNMEAFF
V gene: TRBV29-1; clone size: NA; J gene: TRBJ1-3; D gene: NA; CDR3 DNA: TGCAGCGGAAAACAAAGCTCTGGAAACACCATATATTTT; CDR3 protein: CSGKQSSGNTIYF
V gene: TRBV19; clone size: NA; J gene: TRBJ2-2; D gene: TRBD1; CDR3 DNA: TGTGCCAGTAGTATAGACACCGGGACAGGGGGTTCGGGCGGGGAGCTGTTTTTT; CDR3 protein: CASSIDTGTGGSGGELFF
V gene: TRBV30; clone size: NA; J gene: TRBJ2-3; D gene: TRBD2; CDR3 DNA: TGTGCCTGGAGTAGTAGCGGGTACACAGATACGCAGTATTTT; CDR3 protein: CAWSSSGYTDTQYF
V gene: TRBV4-1; clone size: NA; J gene: TRBJ2-1; D gene: NA; CDR3 DNA: TGCGCCAGCAGCCAAGCTCGGGAGGAGCAGTTCTTC; CDR3 protein: CASSQAREEQFF
V gene: TRBV5-1; clone size: NA; J gene: TRBJ2-2; D gene: TRBD1; CDR3 DNA: TGCGCCAGCAGCTTGGGGACAGGCGATTCTACCGGGGAGCTGTTTTTT; CDR3 protein: CASSLGTGDSTGELFF
V gene: TRBV6-5; clone size: NA; J gene: TRBJ2-7; D gene: TRBD2; CDR3 DNA: TGTGCCAGCCGGGAGGGGACCTACGAGCAGTACTTC; CDR3 protein: CASREGTYEQYF